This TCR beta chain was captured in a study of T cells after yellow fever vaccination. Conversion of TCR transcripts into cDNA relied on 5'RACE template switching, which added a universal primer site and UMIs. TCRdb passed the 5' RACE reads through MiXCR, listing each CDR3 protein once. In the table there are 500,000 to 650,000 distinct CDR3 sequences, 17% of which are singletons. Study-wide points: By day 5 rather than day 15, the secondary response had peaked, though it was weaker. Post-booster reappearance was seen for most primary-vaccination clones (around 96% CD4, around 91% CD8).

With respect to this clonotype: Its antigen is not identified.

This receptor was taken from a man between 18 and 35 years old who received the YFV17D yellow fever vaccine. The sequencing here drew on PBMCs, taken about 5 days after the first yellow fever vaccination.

CDR3 nucleotide sequence: TGTGCCAGTATCGCTCCGGGTCGGGGGGGATCCTACAATGAGCAGTTCTTC. Amino acids: CASIAPGRGGSYNEQFF. This chain links TRBV19 with TRBJ2-1; 8 bases are shared with TRBD2. Germline V gene lookup returns CDR1 LNHDA and CDR2 SQIVND (reference sequence). This CDR3 spans 17 amino acids. V dropped 7 bases and J dropped 1; count of bases not matched to a gene: 12.